The present TCR beta chain was sequenced within a study of T cell responses to AZD1222 COVID-19 vaccine. Produced via immunoSEQ multiplex PCR; TCRdb's table is partial and in-frame only. The sample yields some 130,000 clones, 85% seen once. This clone was counted a few times. Germline V gene data show CDR1 as MDHEN and CDR2 as SYDVKM. The CDR3 is 14 residues long. Trimming cost V 7 bases and J 7 bases, with 17 bases left between them. Sequenced here: peripheral blood, sampled 28 days after the second dose of the MenACWY control vaccine. The source of this sequence is an adult who received the MenACWY meningococcal vaccine as a control. The V call is TRBV28, the J call TRBJ1-5; D gene uncertain. The DNA for the CDR3 is TGTGCCAGCAAAGTGGGATCCGGGCTACAGCCCCAGCATTTT. This sequence encodes CASKVGSGLQPQHF.